The 24 T cell receptor beta chains listed next were all sequenced from one sample in a study of patients and donors after allogeneic stem cell transplantation. TCRdb re-called the RT-PCR reads through MiXCR, storing one row per CDR3 protein. This table holds fewer than 500,000 distinct CDR3 sequences, 16% found once. Sequencing input: blood, either unsorted or a sorted T cell fraction (not recorded which). These receptors were taken from a human donor who was either an allogeneic HSCT recipient or a stem cell or donor lymphocyte infusion donor (not recorded which). It is not recorded whose cells these are; they may come from a transplant donor.

This clonotype occurred a few times. The chain is built from TRBV21-1 and TRBJ2-3; the table's D call, TRBD2, has no DNA check behind it. TRBV21-1 is tagged as a pseudogene. The CDR3 length is 13 residues. The CDR3, as DNA: TGTGCCAGCCTCACTAGCGCAGGAGATACGCAGTATTTT. It codes for CASLTSAGDTQYF.

The sample holds a few counts of this clonotype. The chain uses TRBV3-1 and TRBJ1-2; TRBD1 agrees at 7 bases. The CDR3 has 13 residues. Trimming cost V 2 bases and J 4 bases; bases outside gene matches: 1. CDR1 is LGHDT and CDR2 is YNNKEL in the germline V gene (reference sequence). CDR3 loop: CASSQPGGYGYTF. CDR3 nucleotide sequence: TGTGCCAGCAGCCAACCAGGGGGCTATGGCTACACCTTC.

This clonotype was detected once. V gene TRBV11-1 combines with J gene TRBJ2-3; TRBD2 matches 10 bases. V was pared by 5 bases and J by 4 bases, with 15 bases of the junction left unmatched. The germline gives CDR1 SGHAT, CDR2 FQDESV (reference sequence). The CDR3 spans 18 residues. The CDR3 DNA reads as TGTGCCAGCAGCCCCCGGCGGGTAGCGGGAGGTAGTTCAGATACGCAGTATTTT. Protein sequence: CASSPRRVAGGSSDTQYF.

The J gene is TRBJ2-5, the V gene TRBV6-1; D perhaps matches TRBD2 (5 bases). V shed 2 bases and J shed 0 bases, with 16 bases lying between them. The CDR3 length is 17 residues. CDR1 and CDR2 (germline): MNHNS, SASEGT. CDR3 sequence: CASSEFRITRYQETQYF. The CDR3 DNA follows: TGTGCCAGCAGTGAATTCCGAATTACTAGGTACCAAGAGACCCAGTACTTC.

The J gene is TRBJ2-7, the V gene TRBV24-1, with 7 bases identical to TRBD2. J lost 7 bases, V lost 2 bases, and 13 bases had no gene match. The CDR3 consists of 16 residues. CDR1 is KGHDR and CDR2 is SFDVKD in the germline V gene. The CDR3 region is CATSDSGWEGTGEQYF. The CDR3 DNA is TGTGCCACCAGTGATTCGGGCTGGGAGGGGACGGGGGAGCAGTACTTC.

The chain joins TRBV9 to TRBJ1-1; unclear D gene. The CDR3 consists of 14 residues. Trimming took 0 bases from V and 6 from J, leaving 12 bases between them. Germline V CDR1 and CDR2: SGDLS, YYNGEE. The DNA of the CDR3 is TGTGCCAGCAGCGTAGGCGCGGGGTCGGCTGAAGCTTTCTTT. It specifies CASSVGAGSAEAFF.

CDR3 bases: TGTGCCAGCAGCTTGAATTTAGGGTTGTCACCCCTCCACTTT. It codes for CASSLNLGLSPLHF. The chain is built from TRBV5-6 and TRBJ1-6; D is unclear. V lost 1 base, J lost 10 bases, and 12 bases lay in between. Germline loops: CDR1 SGHDT, CDR2 YYEEEE. The CDR3 covers 14 residues.

This clonotype was picked up a small number of times. The rearrangement joins TRBV9 to TRBJ1-1; TRBD1 aligns across 7 bases. The V segment lost 6 bases and the J segment 0 bases; nucleotides outside the gene matches: 5. The germline CDR1 and CDR2 sequences are SGDLS and YYNGEE. This CDR3 is 14 amino acids long. In DNA, the CDR3 is TGTGCCAGCAACCAGGGGGGGGTGAACACTGAAGCTTTCTTT. This codes for CASNQGGVNTEAFF.

DNA of the CDR3: TGTGCCAGCATCCTTATCGGAAGGGGTAGAGGTGGGGGAACGGTTGATACGCAGTATTTT. Its protein is CASILIGRGRGGGTVDTQYF. V and J are TRBV7-8 and TRBJ2-3; possibly TRBD1 or TRBD2 for D (5 bases each). CDR3 length: 20 residues. The V end lost 7 bases, the J end lost 6 bases, and 35 bases lay between the germline ends. Germline assignment: CDR1 SGHVS and CDR2 FQNEAQ.

The chain uses TRBV4-1 and TRBJ2-7; TRBD2 agrees at 9 bases. J lost 2 bases, V lost 5 bases, and 7 bases had no gene match. This CDR3 contains 15 residues. Germline CDR1 and CDR2: MGHRA and YSYEKL. CDR3 amino acids: CASSTRLAEAYEQYF. The DNA of the CDR3 is TGCGCCAGCAGCACTCGACTAGCGGAAGCCTACGAGCAGTACTTC.

This sequence joins TRBV29-1 and TRBJ1-1, with unresolved D. The CDR3 is 12 amino acids. Deletions cut 1 base from V and 5 bases from J, with 8 bases between. Germline CDR1 is SQVTM and CDR2 is ANQGSEA. CDR3: CSVEAYGTEAFF. The CDR3 coding sequence is TGCAGCGTTGAAGCCTATGGTACTGAAGCTTTCTTT.

The chain couples TRBV6-1 to TRBJ2-5, with TRBD2 matching 13 bases. CDR1 is MNHNS, CDR2 SASEGT, per germline. V lost 7 bases to trimming and J lost 4 bases; unmatched junction nucleotides: 6. The CDR3 length is 15 residues. The DNA for the CDR3 is TGTGCCAGCATCCCGACTAGCGGGGGGCCAGAGACCCAGTACTTC. Amino acids: CASIPTSGGPETQYF.

This clonotype was observed a few times. This chain links TRBV5-1 with TRBJ2-6; D perhaps matches TRBD1 (6 bases). CDR1 and CDR2 from the germline V gene are SGHRS and YFSETQ. Trimming removed 4 bases at V and 4 bases at J, with 18 bases between. This CDR3 contains 17 residues. The CDR3 sequence is CASSRNRQGPGANVLTF. CDR3 nucleotides: TGCGCCAGCAGCCGGAACAGGCAGGGGCCCGGGGCCAACGTCCTGACTTTC. The complete variable domain, with remaining parts taken from reference TRBV5-1 and TRBJ2-6, reads KAGVTQTPRYLIKTRGQQVTLSCSPISGHRSVSWYQQTPGQGLQFLFEYFSETQRNKGNFPGRFSGRQFSNSRSEMNVSTLELGDSALYLCASSRNRQGPGANVLTFGAGSRLTVL.

The gene calls are TRBV7-3 and TRBJ2-3; D perhaps matches TRBD1 (5 bases). Germline CDR1 SGHTA, CDR2 FQGTGA. The CDR3 spans 15 residues. V was trimmed by 1 base and J by 3 bases, leaving 11 bases between them. The CDR3 here is CASSLSIRTTDTQYF. Written as DNA, the CDR3 is TGTGCCAGCAGCTTAAGCATAAGGACAACAGATACGCAGTATTTT.

This clonotype came up once. The V call is TRBV5-1, the J call TRBJ2-7; TRBD1 matches at 8 bases. V shed 0 bases and J 6 bases; nucleotides not matched to a gene: 5. This CDR3 region has 14 residues. Germline loops: CDR1 SGHRS, CDR2 YFSETQ. The CDR3 sequence is CASSLEDRDGEQYF. The CDR3, as DNA: TGCGCCAGCAGCTTGGAGGACAGGGATGGCGAGCAGTACTTC.

This clonotype was detected many times. This chain links TRBV12-3 or TRBV12-4 with TRBJ1-6, with unresolved D. Trimming removed 6 bases at V and 5 bases at J, with 11 bases between. CDR3 size: 14 residues. CDR3 loop: CASSLGAHNSPLHF. DNA for the CDR3: TGTGCCAGCAGCCTAGGTGCGCATAATTCACCCCTCCACTTT.

This clonotype was counted ten times or more. V is TRBV20-1 and J is TRBJ2-1; TRBD1 is a possible D gene (5 bases). In germline, CDR1 is DFQATT, CDR2 SNEGSKA (reference sequence). This CDR3 has 14 residues. V was shortened by 3 bases and J by 0 bases, with 9 bases between the two germline ends. CDR3 amino acids: CSARYRFSYNEQFF. CDR3 nucleotides: TGCAGTGCTAGGTACAGGTTCTCCTACAATGAGCAGTTCTTC.

This clonotype was seen a handful of times. A junction boundary mismatches the germline segment, possibly from a read error. The chain employs TRBV20-1 and TRBJ1-1; weak D call: TRBD1 (6 bases). This CDR3 has 13 residues. CDR1 DFQATT and CDR2 SNEGSKA come from the germline V gene (reference sequence). The CDR3: CSAPDRRAGFNPF. DNA for the CDR3: TGCAGTGCCCCTGACAGGAGAGCGGGGTTTAATCCCTTT.

This rearrangement joins TRBV4-2 to TRBJ1-5; D possibly corresponds to TRBD1 (5 bases). This CDR3 is 15 amino acids long. CDR1 LGHNA and CDR2 YNFKEQ come from the germline V gene. Trimming took 4 bases from V and 4 from J, leaving 14 bases between them. The CDR3 is CASSPTDSSNQPQHF. Written as DNA, the CDR3 is TGTGCCAGCAGCCCTACCGACAGTTCGAATCAGCCCCAGCATTTT.

This clonotype has a handful of counts. The chain links TRBV4-2 to TRBJ2-1; D might be TRBD2 (5 bases). Germline loops: CDR1 LGHNA, CDR2 YNFKEQ. CDR3 length: 15 residues. With 2 bases removed from V and 3 bases from J, the gap between germline ends came to 11 bases. The CDR3 loop reads CASSQTTRDYNEQFF. CDR3 sequence (DNA): TGTGCCAGCAGCCAAACTACTAGAGACTACAATGAGCAGTTCTTC.

The CDR3 bases are TGCGCCAGCAGCGGAAAACCTACCTACGAGCAGTACTTC. This translates into CASSGKPTYEQYF. The V call is TRBV5-1, the J call TRBJ2-7; D unresolved. CDR1 is SGHRS, CDR2 YFSETQ, per germline. The CDR3 extends over 13 amino acids. The V end lost 4 bases, the J end lost 2 bases, and 10 bases lay between the germline ends.

The chain uses TRBV18 and TRBJ2-5, with D unresolved. Germline-derived CDR1 and CDR2 are KGHSH and LQKENI. Trimming cost V 6 bases and J 5 bases, with 13 bases left between them. There are 13 residues in the CDR3. The CDR3 DNA follows: TGTGCCAGCTCGCCCGCGTTGGGGGAGACCCAGTACTTC. Translated, it gives CASSPALGETQYF.

Only one count was recorded for this clonotype. The chain links TRBV5-1 to TRBJ2-3, with 9 bases aligning to TRBD1. The CDR3 spans 14 residues. The germline gives CDR1 SGHRS, CDR2 YFSETQ. The trim removed 7 bases at V and 3 bases at J, leaving 6 bases unmatched. The CDR3 nucleotides are TGCGCCAGCGGCGGGACAGGGTGGACAGATACGCAGTATTTT. Translation gives CASGGTGWTDTQYF.

Only a few counts were recorded for this clonotype. V usage is TRBV5-1 and J usage is TRBJ2-5, with a tentative D call TRBD1 (6 bases). CDR3 size: 14 residues. Between the trimmed V and J ends, which lost 0 bases and 7 bases, there was a span of 13 bases. Germline CDR1 reads SGHRS; CDR2 reads YFSETQ. CDR3 in DNA: TGCGCCAGCAGCTTGGAATGGTCACAGGGGACCCAGTACTTC. Its translation: CASSLEWSQGTQYF.